Detailed here is one T cell receptor beta chain. Its target is not known. The CDR3 contains 13 residues. V was clipped by 3 bases and J by 5 bases, with 10 bases between them. Germline CDR1 and CDR2: LNHDA and SQIVND (reference sequence). This record comes from a study of cytomegalovirus exposure and HLA in healthy donors. The study, taken as a whole, reports: An analysis done earlier found most TCR beta V segments productive about 87% or about 30% of the time. Reports state that TCR beta sequences accurately predicted most subjects' HLA-A and HLA-B alleles. Later analysis suggested links between common viral pathogens and several top significant clusters.

Primers for the PCR totalled 60 Vbeta and 13 Jbeta. Measured with immunoSEQ multiplex PCR; TCRdb has only the in-frame clones, and not every one. The sample holds 150,000 to 200,000 clones, about 65% seen once. This receptor was identified in a middle-aged man in good health and CMV-seropositive. The sequencing sample was made of PBMCs. V gene TRBV19 combines with J gene TRBJ1-1, with D tentatively TRBD1 (6 bases). This chain's CDR3 is CASSMGRGTEAFF. DNA for the CDR3: TGTGCCAGTAGTATGGGCAGGGGTACTGAAGCTTTCTTT.